Included here is one TCR beta chain sequence, with context. Its specificity is not known. These data come from a study of T cells in narcolepsy. Study conclusions and caveats: Autoreactive clonotypes reportedly recurred in blood of same and different patients, not controls. HCRT-specific and TRIB2-specific autoreactive clonotypes appeared among same-patient CSF and blood CD4+ clonotypes. In some patient and control memory CD4+ samples, autoreactive clones were absent.

Method: immunoSEQ multiplex PCR; TCRdb's copy keeps in-frame clones and lacks some. The sample carries around 32,000 clones, roughly 83% recorded once. The trim removed 6 bases at V and 0 bases at J, leaving 3 bases unmatched. The CDR3 spans 14 residues. CDR1 is MGHDK and CDR2 is SYGVNS in the germline V gene. The chain carries TRBV25-1 and TRBJ2-5, with 8 bases aligning to TRBD1. Sequenced material: CD45RA- memory CD4+ T cells from PBMCs. The clonotype originates from a human donor with narcolepsy. CDR3 coding DNA: TGTGCCAGCAGCGAGGGACAGGACCAAGAGACCCAGTACTTC. Its protein is CASSEGQDQETQYF.